This TCR beta chain came from a study of cytomegalovirus exposure and HLA in healthy donors. Study conclusions and caveats: The sole available immune exposure information was CMV serostatus. Near-uniform donor sequencing depth was presumed by presence/absence analyses. Later on, an analysis tied around 17,000 TCR beta sequences to HLA alleles at 0.05 false discovery rate.

Looked up from germline, CDR1 is SQVTM and CDR2 is ANQGSEA. The CDR3 sequence is 14 residues long. V lost 3 bases and J 0 bases, leaving 11 bases between the germline ends. PCR amplification relied on 60 Vbeta primers (plus 13 Jbeta primers). The repertoire was sequenced with immunoSEQ multiplex PCR; TCRdb's copy has only in-frame clones and lacks some. The data show roughly 180,000 clones, 65% to 85% seen once. Concerning this clone itself: The antigen is unknown.

This sequence originates from a female donor in good health and CMV-seronegative. This rearrangement joins TRBV29-1 to TRBJ1-1; a weak D match, TRBD1 (5 bases). The sequencing input was PBMCs. The CDR3 DNA reads as TGCAGCGTTGACGGAGACAGATTGAACACTGAAGCTTTCTTT. It is translated as CSVDGDRLNTEAFF.